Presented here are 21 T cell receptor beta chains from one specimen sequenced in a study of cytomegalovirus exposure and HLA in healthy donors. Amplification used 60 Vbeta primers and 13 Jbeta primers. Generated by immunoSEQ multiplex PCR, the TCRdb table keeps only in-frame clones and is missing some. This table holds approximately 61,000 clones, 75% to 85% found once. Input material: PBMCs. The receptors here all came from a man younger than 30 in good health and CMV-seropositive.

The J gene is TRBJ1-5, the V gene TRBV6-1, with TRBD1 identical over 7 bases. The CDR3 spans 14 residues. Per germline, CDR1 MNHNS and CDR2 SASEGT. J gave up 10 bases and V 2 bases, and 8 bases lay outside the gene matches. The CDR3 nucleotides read TGTGCCAGCAGTGAAAGGGACAGCCTTCACCCCCAGCATTTT. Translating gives CASSERDSLHPQHF.

CDR3: CAWKGLARQFF. CDR3 bases: TGTGCCTGGAAGGGACTAGCGCGGCAGTTCTTC. V gene TRBV30 combines with J gene TRBJ2-1, with 10 nucleotides matching TRBD2. This CDR3 has 11 residues. V was clipped by 4 bases and J by 12 bases; unmatched bases: 3. The germline CDR1 and CDR2 sequences are GTSNPN and SVGIG (reference sequence).

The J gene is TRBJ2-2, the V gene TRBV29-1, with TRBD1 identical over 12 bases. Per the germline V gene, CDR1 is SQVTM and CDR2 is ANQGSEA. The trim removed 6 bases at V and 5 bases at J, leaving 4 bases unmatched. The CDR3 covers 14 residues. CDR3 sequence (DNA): TGCAGCGTCGCGGGACAGGGGGCGACCGGGGAGCTGTTTTTT. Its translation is CSVAGQGATGELFF.

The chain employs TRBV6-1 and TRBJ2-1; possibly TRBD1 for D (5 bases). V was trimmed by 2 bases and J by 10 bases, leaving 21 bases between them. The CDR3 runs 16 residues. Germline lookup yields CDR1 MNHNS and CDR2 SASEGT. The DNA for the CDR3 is TGTGCCAGCAGTGAATCTCGGACAAATTGGCGCAAAGAGCAGTTCTTC. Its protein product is CASSESRTNWRKEQFF.

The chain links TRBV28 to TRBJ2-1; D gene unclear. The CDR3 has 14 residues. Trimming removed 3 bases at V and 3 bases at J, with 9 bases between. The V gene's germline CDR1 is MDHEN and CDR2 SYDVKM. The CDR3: CASSLGRYYNEQFF. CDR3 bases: TGTGCCAGCAGTTTGGGCAGATACTACAATGAGCAGTTCTTC.

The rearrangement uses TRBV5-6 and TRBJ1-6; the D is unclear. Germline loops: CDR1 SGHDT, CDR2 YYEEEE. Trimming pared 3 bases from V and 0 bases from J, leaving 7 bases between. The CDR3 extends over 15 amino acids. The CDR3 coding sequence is TGTGCCAGCAGCTACGACATCTCCTATAATTCACCCCTCCACTTT. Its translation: CASSYDISYNSPLHF.

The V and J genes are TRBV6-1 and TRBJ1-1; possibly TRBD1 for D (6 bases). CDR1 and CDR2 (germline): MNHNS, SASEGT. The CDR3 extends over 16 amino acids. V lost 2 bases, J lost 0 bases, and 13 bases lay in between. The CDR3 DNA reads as TGTGCCAGCAGTGAACTACAGGGACACATGAACACTGAAGCTTTCTTT. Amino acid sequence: CASSELQGHMNTEAFF.

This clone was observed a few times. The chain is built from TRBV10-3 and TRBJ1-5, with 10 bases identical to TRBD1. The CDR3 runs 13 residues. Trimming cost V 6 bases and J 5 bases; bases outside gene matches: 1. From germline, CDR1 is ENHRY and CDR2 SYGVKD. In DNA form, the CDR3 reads TGTGCCATCAGGGGGACAGGGGATCAGCCCCAGCATTTT. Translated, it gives CAIRGTGDQPQHF.

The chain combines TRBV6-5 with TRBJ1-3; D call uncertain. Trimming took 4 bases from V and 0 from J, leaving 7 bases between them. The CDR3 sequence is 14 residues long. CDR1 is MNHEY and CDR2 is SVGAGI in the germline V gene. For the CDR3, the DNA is TGTGCCAGCAGTTCAGTAAACTCTGGAAACACCATATATTTT. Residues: CASSSVNSGNTIYF.

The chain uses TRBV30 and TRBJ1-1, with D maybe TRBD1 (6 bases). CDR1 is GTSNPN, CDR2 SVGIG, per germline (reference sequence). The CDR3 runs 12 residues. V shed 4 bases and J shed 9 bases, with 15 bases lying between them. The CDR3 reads CAWKGTGGQAFF. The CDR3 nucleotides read TGTGCCTGGAAGGGGACCGGGGGGCAAGCTTTCTTT.

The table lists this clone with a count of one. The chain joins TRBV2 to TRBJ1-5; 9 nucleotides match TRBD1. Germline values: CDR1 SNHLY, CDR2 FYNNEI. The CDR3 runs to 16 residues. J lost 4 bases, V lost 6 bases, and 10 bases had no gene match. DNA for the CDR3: TGTGCCAGCAGGGCCGGGACAGGGAGGTTAAATCAGCCCCAGCATTTT. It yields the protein CASRAGTGRLNQPQHF.

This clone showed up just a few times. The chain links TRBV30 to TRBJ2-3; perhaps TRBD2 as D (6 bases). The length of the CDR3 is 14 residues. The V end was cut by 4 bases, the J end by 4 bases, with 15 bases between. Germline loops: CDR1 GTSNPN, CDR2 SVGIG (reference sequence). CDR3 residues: CAWTRGVGADTQYF. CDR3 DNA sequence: TGTGCCTGGACGCGCGGGGTCGGGGCAGATACGCAGTATTTT.

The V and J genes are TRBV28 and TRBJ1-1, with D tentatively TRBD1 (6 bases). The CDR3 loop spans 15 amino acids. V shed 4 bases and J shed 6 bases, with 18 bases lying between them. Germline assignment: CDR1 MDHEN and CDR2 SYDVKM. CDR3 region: CASSSPTGRSPEAFF. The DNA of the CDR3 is TGTGCCAGCAGTTCCCCCACAGGGAGATCCCCTGAAGCTTTCTTT.

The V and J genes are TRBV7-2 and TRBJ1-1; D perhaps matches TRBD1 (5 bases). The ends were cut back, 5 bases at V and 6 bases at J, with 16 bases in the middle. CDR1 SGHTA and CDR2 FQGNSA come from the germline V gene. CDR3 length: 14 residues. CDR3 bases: TGTGCCAGCAGCGCCCGACAGTCCCGGGCTGAAGCTTTCTTT. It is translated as CASSARQSRAEAFF.

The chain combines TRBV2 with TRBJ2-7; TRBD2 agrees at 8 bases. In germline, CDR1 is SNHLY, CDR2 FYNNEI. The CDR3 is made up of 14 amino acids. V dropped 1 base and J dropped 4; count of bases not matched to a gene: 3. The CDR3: CASSEGLAYYEQYF. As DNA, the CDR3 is TGTGCCAGCAGTGAAGGACTAGCGTATTACGAGCAGTACTTC.

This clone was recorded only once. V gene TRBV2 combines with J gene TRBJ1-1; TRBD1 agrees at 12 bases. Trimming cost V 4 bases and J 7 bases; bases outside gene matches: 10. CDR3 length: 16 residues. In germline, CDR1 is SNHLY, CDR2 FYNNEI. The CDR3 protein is CASSVGIGTGGIEAFF. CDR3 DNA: TGTGCCAGCAGTGTAGGCATCGGGACAGGGGGCATTGAAGCTTTCTTT.

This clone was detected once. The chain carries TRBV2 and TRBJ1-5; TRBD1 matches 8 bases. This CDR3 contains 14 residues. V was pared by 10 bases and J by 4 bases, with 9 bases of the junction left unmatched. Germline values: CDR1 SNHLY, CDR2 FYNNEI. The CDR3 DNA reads TGTGCCACCCGGGAGCAGGGGGCTAATCAGCCCCAGCATTTT. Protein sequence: CATREQGANQPQHF. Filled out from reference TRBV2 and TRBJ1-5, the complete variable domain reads EPEVTQTPSHQVTQMGQEVILRCVPISNHLYFYWYRQILGQKVEFLVSFYNNEISEKSEIFDDQFSVERPDGSNFTLKIRSTKLEDSAMYFCATREQGANQPQHFGDGTRLSIL.

The CDR3, as DNA: TGTGCCTGGACCCCGTCGGGGAACTATGGCTACACCTTC. It translates to CAWTPSGNYGYTF. The V gene is TRBV30, the J gene TRBJ1-2, with D hard to call. CDR1 and CDR2 from the germline V gene are GTSNPN and SVGIG (reference sequence). V shed 4 bases and J shed 2 bases, with 11 bases lying between them. This CDR3 has 13 residues.

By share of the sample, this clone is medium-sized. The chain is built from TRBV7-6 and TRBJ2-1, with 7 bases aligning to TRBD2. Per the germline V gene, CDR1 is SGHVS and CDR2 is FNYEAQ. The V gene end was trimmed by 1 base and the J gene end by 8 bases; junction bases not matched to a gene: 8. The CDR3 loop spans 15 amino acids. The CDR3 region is CASSLEAGDNDEQFF. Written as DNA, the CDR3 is TGTGCCAGCAGCTTAGAGGCGGGAGACAACGATGAGCAGTTCTTC.

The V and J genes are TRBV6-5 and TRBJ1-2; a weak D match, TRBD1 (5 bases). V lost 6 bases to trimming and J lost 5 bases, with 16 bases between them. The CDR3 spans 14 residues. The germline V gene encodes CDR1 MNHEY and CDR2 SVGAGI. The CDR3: CASSPAGKGYGYTF. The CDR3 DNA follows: TGTGCCAGCAGCCCCGCAGGGAAGGGGTATGGCTACACCTTC.

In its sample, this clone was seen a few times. CDR3 sequence (DNA): TGTGCCAGCGAGGAGCAGTACACTGAAGCTTTCTTT. Protein: CASEEQYTEAFF. J is TRBJ1-1 and V is TRBV9, with D uncertain. The V and J ends lost 7 bases and 3 bases respectively, with 10 bases between them. Per the germline V gene, CDR1 is SGDLS and CDR2 is YYNGEE. This CDR3 has 12 amino acids.